This T cell receptor beta chain appears in the sequencing data of a study of shared clonotypes between healthy human individuals. Across the study: The study used three CD4 naive, three CD4 memory, two CD8 naive and one CD8 memory plate per donor. Findings of the study overall: Memory subsets generally showed lower estimated richness than naive subsets. In the sorted subsets, rarefaction showed sequencing was incomplete despite large depth.

At the deep level, the assay was run. The repertoire was sequenced with immunoSEQ multiplex PCR; TCRdb's copy has only in-frame clones and lacks some. The data show a few million clones, around 94% seen once. Worth noting for this clone: What it recognizes is unknown.

After removal of 6 bases from V and 7 bases from J, the junction contained 10 bases not matched to a gene. CDR1 MDHEN and CDR2 SYDVKM come from the germline V gene. The CDR3 runs 15 residues. The clonotype originates from a man aged 18 to 30 in good health. Sequences were obtained from naive CD4+ T cells sorted from blood. Noted subset: CD45RA+ positively selected. The gene calls are TRBV28 and TRBJ1-2; 11 positions agree with TRBD1. CDR3: CASSPGPGQGVGYTF. CDR3 in DNA: TGTGCCAGCAGCCCTGGTCCGGGACAGGGGGTTGGCTACACCTTC.